These 31 T cell receptor beta chains originate from one sample sequenced in a study of human T cells and chemical hapten exposure. TCRdb processed the RACE reads anew with MiXCR; each CDR3 protein has one entry. The sample lists roughly 110,000 distinct CDR3 sequences, 12% seen once, with 1.6% in the top ten. Time point defined: pre-sensitization, week 0. Treatment here: therapeutic diphenylcyclopropenone sensitization with weekly scalp DPC. Sequences were derived from whole blood, sampled in connection with sensitization to the hapten diphenylcyclopropenone (DPC). The receptors derive from a woman between 50 and 59 years old with alopecia areata. Some clones in this sample may be carry-over from other donors' samples.

In this sample, this clonotype turned up a few times. J is TRBJ2-7 and V is TRBV5-1; D is perhaps TRBD1 (5 bases). This CDR3 is built from 15 residues. Trimming removed 2 bases at V and 2 bases at J, with 14 bases between. Germline assignment: CDR1 SGHRS and CDR2 YFSETQ. The CDR3: CASSFNSGNTYEQYF. The DNA for the CDR3 is TGCGCCAGCAGCTTCAACTCAGGGAATACCTACGAGCAGTACTTC.

This clonotype has only a few counts. The genes are TRBV7-2 and TRBJ1-1; D gene unclear. Deletions cut 1 base from V and 1 base from J, with 10 bases between. The V gene's germline CDR1 is SGHTA and CDR2 FQGNSA. The CDR3 runs 15 residues. CDR3 amino acids: CASSLGQLKNTEAFF. DNA for the CDR3: TGTGCCAGCAGCTTAGGCCAGCTCAAGAACACTGAAGCTTTCTTT.

This clonotype was seen many times. The chain has TRBV19 and TRBJ2-7; 11 bases match TRBD2. The V gene end was trimmed by 3 bases and the J gene end by 3 bases; junction bases not matched to a gene: 1. Germline assignment: CDR1 LNHDA and CDR2 SQIVND (reference sequence). The CDR3 runs 14 residues. In DNA, the CDR3 is TGTGCCAGTAGTATGACTAGCGGGATCTACGAGCAGTACTTC. It translates to CASSMTSGIYEQYF.

In its sample, this clonotype was seen a few times. The gene calls are TRBV6-6 and TRBJ2-7; TRBD1 matches at 8 bases. This CDR3 has 14 residues. The trim removed 6 bases at V and 0 bases at J, leaving 4 bases unmatched. Germline CDR1 MNHNY, CDR2 SVGAGI (reference sequence). CDR3 residues: CASRWTGSSYEQYF. The CDR3 nucleotides read TGTGCCAGCAGATGGACAGGGAGCTCCTACGAGCAGTACTTC.

This clonotype was counted between two and nine times. The chain is built from TRBV3-1 and TRBJ1-6; 7 bases line up with TRBD1. The CDR3 extends over 14 amino acids. Germline CDR1 is LGHDT and CDR2 is YNNKEL (reference sequence). Trimming at V came to 3 bases and at J to 7 bases, leaving 3 bases not matched to a gene. The CDR3 bases are TGTGCCAGCAGCCACCAGGGGGTAAATTCACCCCTCCACTTT. Translating gives CASSHQGVNSPLHF.

This chain's CDR3 is CASRDGRNTIYF. In DNA form, the CDR3 reads TGTGCCAGCAGGGACGGTAGAAACACCATATATTTT. The V and J genes are TRBV6-1 and TRBJ1-3, with unresolved D. CDR3 size: 12 residues. Per the germline V gene, CDR1 is MNHNS and CDR2 is SASEGT. Trimming took off 6 bases at V and 5 bases at J, with 8 bases between the two ends.

This clonotype has a single count. This chain connects TRBV7-9 to TRBJ1-4, with 8 nucleotides matching TRBD1. The ends lost 2 bases at V and 10 bases at J; junction bases unmatched: 9. CDR1 and CDR2 from the germline V gene are SEHNR and FQNEAQ (reference sequence). The CDR3 is 15 amino acids. Written as DNA, the CDR3 is TGTGCCAGCAGCTTATCTGGGCAGGGGGCTGGAAAACTGTTTTTT. This encodes CASSLSGQGAGKLFF.

The V and J genes are TRBV3-1 and TRBJ1-6, with a tentative D call TRBD1 (6 bases). This CDR3 spans 18 amino acids. Trimming pared 0 bases from V and 13 bases from J, leaving 25 bases between. The germline V gene has CDR1 LGHDT and CDR2 YNNKEL (reference sequence). DNA of the CDR3: TGTGCCAGCAGCCAAGAATCCTACTCAACGAACAGGGCCAAGCCCCTCCACTTT. Protein: CASSQESYSTNRAKPLHF.

This clonotype was picked up many times. The rearrangement links TRBV11-2 to TRBJ1-1, with D hard to call. This CDR3 has 15 amino acids. V lost 1 base to trimming and J lost 4 bases, with 13 bases between them. Looked up from germline, CDR1 is SGHAT and CDR2 is FQNNGV. CDR3 loop: CASSLVHHRGTEAFF. The CDR3 DNA follows: TGTGCCAGCAGCTTAGTGCACCATCGGGGCACTGAAGCTTTCTTT.

The chain links TRBV29-1 to TRBJ2-1, with D possibly TRBD2 on 6 matching bases. Germline loops: CDR1 SQVTM, CDR2 ANQGSEA. The CDR3 has 14 residues. V was shortened by 3 bases and J by 3 bases, with 12 bases between the two germline ends. CDR3 DNA: TGCAGCGTTGATCGGGAGACCGACTACAATGAGCAGTTCTTC. Translated: CSVDRETDYNEQFF.

This clonotype was counted a few times. This chain joins TRBV20-1 and TRBJ1-2; D ambiguous. Germline V gene lookup returns CDR1 DFQATT and CDR2 SNEGSKA (reference sequence). V shed 2 bases and J shed 4 bases, with 11 bases lying between them. The CDR3 is 13 amino acids. The CDR3 loop is CSARSGSIYGYTF. In nucleotides, the CDR3 is TGCAGTGCTAGATCGGGGTCTATCTATGGCTACACCTTC.

Ten or more counts support this clonotype. The V call is TRBV11-1, the J call TRBJ2-7, with a tentative D call TRBD1 (5 bases). Germline-derived CDR1 and CDR2 are SGHAT and FQDESV (reference sequence). Trimming stripped 7 bases from V and 1 base from J, with 11 bases between. CDR3 length equals 13 residues. CDR3 sequence reads: CASTKGPSYEQYF. CDR3 nucleotides: TGTGCCAGCACCAAGGGGCCGTCCTACGAGCAGTACTTC.

This clonotype was found a few times. The chain is built from TRBV9 and TRBJ2-3; 10 bases are shared with TRBD2. Germline assignment: CDR1 SGDLS and CDR2 YYNGEE. V lost 0 bases, J lost 4 bases, and 11 bases stayed unmatched. The CDR3 runs to 18 residues. This CDR3 reads CASSVAEGLARLADTQYF. Written as DNA, the CDR3 is TGTGCCAGCAGCGTAGCTGAGGGACTAGCGCGTTTAGCAGATACGCAGTATTTT.

The rearrangement uses TRBV7-2 and TRBJ2-2; D remains unclear. Trimming pared 3 bases from V and 2 bases from J, leaving 7 bases between. This CDR3 has 14 amino acids. CDR1 SGHTA and CDR2 FQGNSA come from the germline V gene. The CDR3 sequence: CASSFERNTGELFF. The CDR3, as DNA: TGTGCCAGCAGCTTCGAGAGAAACACCGGGGAGCTGTTTTTT.

J is TRBJ1-3 and V is TRBV10-3; 8 bases match TRBD1. Per germline, CDR1 ENHRY and CDR2 SYGVKD. This CDR3 is 15 amino acids long. Trimming cost V 10 bases and J 2 bases; bases outside gene matches: 10. Written as DNA, the CDR3 is TGTGCCACAGCCGGGACAGGCCGGACTGGAAACACCATATATTTT. Amino acid sequence: CATAGTGRTGNTIYF.

The chain's CDR3 is CASSPGDRGYNQPQHF. The DNA for the CDR3 is TGTGCCAGCAGCCCCGGGGACAGGGGATACAATCAGCCCCAGCATTTT. The chain carries TRBV6-2 or TRBV6-3 and TRBJ1-5; 10 nucleotides agree with TRBD1. Per the germline V gene, CDR1 is MNHEY and CDR2 is SVGEGT. Unmatched junction bases numbered 8, after V lost 6 bases and J lost 3 bases. The CDR3 extends over 16 amino acids.

This clonotype was observed a handful of times. The gene calls are TRBV2 and TRBJ2-5; perhaps TRBD1 as D (5 bases). This CDR3 contains 14 residues. Between the trimmed V and J ends, which lost 2 bases and 2 bases, there was a span of 9 bases. Germline V gene data show CDR1 as SNHLY and CDR2 as FYNNEI. The CDR3 bases are TGTGCCAGCAGTGAACAGGGTTATCAAGAGACCCAGTACTTC. This encodes CASSEQGYQETQYF.

This clonotype turned up a few times. V usage is TRBV7-9 and J usage is TRBJ1-1; D is ambiguous. The V end was cut by 0 bases, the J end by 4 bases, with 9 bases between. Germline CDR1 and CDR2: SEHNR and FQNEAQ (reference sequence). This CDR3 contains 14 residues. CDR3 region: CASSLAPPGTEAFF. CDR3 sequence (DNA): TGTGCCAGCAGCTTAGCCCCCCCTGGCACTGAAGCTTTCTTT.

The chain recombines TRBV5-6 with TRBJ1-2, with 7 bases aligning to TRBD1. CDR3 length: 14 residues. Germline-derived CDR1 and CDR2 are SGHDT and YYEEEE. Trimming removed 4 bases from V and 5 bases from J; junction bases left unmatched: 8. As DNA, the CDR3 is TGTGCCAGCAGCCTGGGACAGACGATTTATGGCTACACCTTC. Residues: CASSLGQTIYGYTF.

This clonotype was detected only a few times. The genes are TRBV28 and TRBJ1-1; D might be TRBD1 (5 bases). The CDR3 spans 14 residues. V lost 4 bases to trimming and J lost 10 bases, with 19 bases between them. The germline gives CDR1 MDHEN, CDR2 SYDVKM. The CDR3 region is CASSWTTRHTGAFF. The CDR3 nucleotides read TGTGCCAGCAGTTGGACAACACGACATACGGGAGCTTTCTTT.

This clonotype has a handful of counts. V and J are TRBV18 and TRBJ2-1; D is ambiguous. The length of the CDR3 is 15 residues. Trimming took off 2 bases at V and 4 bases at J, with 12 bases between the two ends. Per germline, CDR1 KGHSH and CDR2 LQKENI. The CDR3 DNA reads as TGTGCCAGCTCACCATCGGCCCTTTTATACAATGAGCAGTTCTTC. Translating gives CASSPSALLYNEQFF.

The genes are TRBV28 and TRBJ2-7, with D perhaps TRBD1 (6 bases). V lost 5 bases, J lost 2 bases, and 13 bases lay in between. Germline lookup yields CDR1 MDHEN and CDR2 SYDVKM. The CDR3 runs 14 residues. CDR3: CASSRTVLTYEQYF. Here the CDR3 DNA reads TGTGCCAGCAGTAGGACAGTGCTTACCTACGAGCAGTACTTC. Variable domain in full (rest from reference TRBV28 and TRBJ2-7): DVKVTQSSRYLVKRTGEKVFLECVQDMDHENMFWYRQDPGLGLRLIYFSYDVKMKEKGDIPEGYSVSREKKERFSLILESASTNQTSMYLCASSRTVLTYEQYFGPGTRLTVT.

J is TRBJ2-5 and V is TRBV5-4; 9 bases align to TRBD1. Germline assignment: CDR1 SGHNT and CDR2 YYREEE (reference sequence). The J segment lost 4 bases and the V segment lost 7 bases, leaving 8 bases of the junction unmatched. The CDR3 covers 14 residues. Written as DNA, the CDR3 is TGTGCCAGCTACGACAGGGGGGGACGAGAGACCCAGTACTTC. Its translation is CASYDRGGRETQYF.

This clonotype was counted between two and nine times. The chain combines TRBV10-2 with TRBJ1-5; no reliable D call. The CDR3 runs 13 residues. Germline lookup yields CDR1 WSHSY and CDR2 SAAADI. V lost 1 base, J lost 7 bases, and 8 bases lay in between. The CDR3 DNA follows: TGCGCCAGCAGTGAGTACAACTTCCAGCCCCAGCATTTT. It specifies CASSEYNFQPQHF.

The chain combines TRBV20-1 with TRBJ2-7; D remains ambiguous. Per germline, CDR1 DFQATT and CDR2 SNEGSKA (reference sequence). V shed 5 bases and J shed 4 bases, with 15 bases lying between them. The CDR3 has 13 amino acids. Here the CDR3 reads CSAPTDNGYEQYF. In nucleotides, the CDR3 is TGCAGTGCTCCGACCGATAATGGGTACGAGCAGTACTTC.

The rearrangement joins TRBV28 to TRBJ2-5; D may be TRBD2 (5 bases). The CDR3 spans 12 residues. Germline V gene data show CDR1 as MDHEN and CDR2 as SYDVKM. The V gene lost 3 bases and the J gene lost 9 bases, with 11 bases spanning the gap. CDR3: CASSLGGRAQYF. CDR3 DNA: TGTGCCAGCAGTTTGGGCGGGCGGGCCCAGTACTTC. Full variable domain (remainder filled in from reference TRBV28 and TRBJ2-5): DVKVTQSSRYLVKRTGEKVFLECVQDMDHENMFWYRQDPGLGLRLIYFSYDVKMKEKGDIPEGYSVSREKKERFSLILESASTNQTSMYLCASSLGGRAQYFGPGTRLLVL.

J is TRBJ2-1 and V is TRBV7-2; 10 bases are a match to TRBD1. After removal of 1 base from V and 9 bases from J, the junction contained 6 bases not matched to a gene. CDR1 is SGHTA, CDR2 FQGNSA, per germline. This CDR3 has 15 amino acids. The CDR3 reads CASSLGGQGRGEQFF. The CDR3 coding sequence is TGTGCCAGCAGCTTAGGGGGACAGGGGAGAGGTGAGCAGTTCTTC. Combining the CDR3 with reference TRBV7-2 and TRBJ2-1 gives the whole variable domain GAGVSQSPSNKVTEKGKDVELRCDPISGHTALYWYRQSLGQGLEFLIYFQGNSAPDKSGLPSDRFSAERTGGSVSTLTIQRTQQEDSAVYLCASSLGGQGRGEQFFGPGTRLTVL.

This clonotype was seen ten or more times. This chain joins TRBV3-1 and TRBJ2-5; D may be TRBD2 (6 bases). CDR3 length equals 14 residues. The germline CDR1 and CDR2 sequences are LGHDT and YNNKEL (reference sequence). Trimming removed 0 bases from V and 3 bases from J, with 8 bases in between. CDR3 loop: CASSQDTGEETQYF. In DNA form, the CDR3 reads TGTGCCAGCAGCCAAGATACGGGGGAAGAGACCCAGTACTTC.

The chain joins TRBV29-1 to TRBJ2-1; D ambiguous. The germline V and J ends were trimmed by 4 bases and 13 bases, with 17 bases remaining between them. Germline CDR1 reads SQVTM; CDR2 reads ANQGSEA. The CDR3 runs to 12 residues. CDR3 sequence: CSVAPGWSIQFF. Written as DNA, the CDR3 is TGCAGCGTTGCACCCGGGTGGAGTATTCAGTTCTTC.

The chain has TRBV11-2 and TRBJ2-1; TRBD2 matches at 13 bases. The V segment lost 4 bases and the J segment 9 bases; nucleotides outside the gene matches: 6. The CDR3 runs to 15 residues. In germline, CDR1 is SGHAT, CDR2 FQNNGV. CDR3: CASSWTSGGFGEQFF. The CDR3 nucleotides are TGTGCCAGCAGCTGGACTAGCGGGGGATTCGGTGAGCAGTTCTTC.

The chain recombines TRBV20-1 with TRBJ2-3, with D possibly TRBD1 on 6 matching bases. Germline CDR1 DFQATT, CDR2 SNEGSKA (reference sequence). The CDR3 totals 12 residues. Trimming stripped 8 bases from V and 5 bases from J, with 14 bases between. The CDR3 here is CSSRQELDTQYF. CDR3 nucleotide sequence: TGCAGTTCGAGACAGGAGCTAGATACGCAGTATTTT.